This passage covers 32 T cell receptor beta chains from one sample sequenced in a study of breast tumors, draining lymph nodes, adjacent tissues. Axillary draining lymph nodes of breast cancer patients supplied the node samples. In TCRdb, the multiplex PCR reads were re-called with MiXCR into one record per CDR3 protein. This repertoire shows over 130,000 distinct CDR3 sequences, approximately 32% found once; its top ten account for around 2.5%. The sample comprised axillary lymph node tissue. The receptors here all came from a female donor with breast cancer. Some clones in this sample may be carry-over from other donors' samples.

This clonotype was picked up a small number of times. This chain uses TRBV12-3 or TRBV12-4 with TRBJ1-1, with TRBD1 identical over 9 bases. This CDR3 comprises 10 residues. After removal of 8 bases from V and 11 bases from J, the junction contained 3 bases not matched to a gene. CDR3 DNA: TGTGCCAGCTCCGGGACAGGGGCTTTCTTT. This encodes CASSGTGAFF.

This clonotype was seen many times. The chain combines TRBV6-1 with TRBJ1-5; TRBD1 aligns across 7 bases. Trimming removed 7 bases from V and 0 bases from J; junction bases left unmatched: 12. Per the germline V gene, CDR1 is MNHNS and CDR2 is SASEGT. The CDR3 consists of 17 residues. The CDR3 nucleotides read TGTGCCAGCACCCCCGGGACAGCAACGTATAGCAATCAGCCCCAGCATTTT. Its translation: CASTPGTATYSNQPQHF.

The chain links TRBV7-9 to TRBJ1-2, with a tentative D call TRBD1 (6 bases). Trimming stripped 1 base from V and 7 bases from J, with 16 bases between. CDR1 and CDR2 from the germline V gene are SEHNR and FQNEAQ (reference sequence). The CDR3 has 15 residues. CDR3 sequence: CASSLGGGHAVGYTF. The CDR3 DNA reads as TGTGCCAGCAGCTTAGGGGGGGGCCACGCCGTTGGCTACACCTTC.

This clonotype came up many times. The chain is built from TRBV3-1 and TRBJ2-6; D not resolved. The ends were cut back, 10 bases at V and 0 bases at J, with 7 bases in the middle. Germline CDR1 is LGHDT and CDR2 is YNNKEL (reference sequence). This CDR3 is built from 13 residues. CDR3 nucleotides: TGTGCCACCATTGGCTCTGGGGCCAACGTCCTGACTTTC. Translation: CATIGSGANVLTF.

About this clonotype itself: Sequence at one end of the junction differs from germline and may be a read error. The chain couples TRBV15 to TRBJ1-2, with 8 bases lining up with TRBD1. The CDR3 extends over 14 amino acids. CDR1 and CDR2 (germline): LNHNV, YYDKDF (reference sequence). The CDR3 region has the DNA TGTGGCACCAGCAGCAGAGTTCCAGGGGGCGGCTACACCTTC. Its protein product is CGTSSRVPGGGYTF.

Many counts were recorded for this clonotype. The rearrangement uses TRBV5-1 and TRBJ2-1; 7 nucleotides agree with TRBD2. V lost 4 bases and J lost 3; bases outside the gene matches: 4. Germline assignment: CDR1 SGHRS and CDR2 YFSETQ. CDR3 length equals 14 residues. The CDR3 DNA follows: TGCGCCAGCAGCACAGCGGGGAGCTACAATGAGCAGTTCTTC. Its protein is CASSTAGSYNEQFF.

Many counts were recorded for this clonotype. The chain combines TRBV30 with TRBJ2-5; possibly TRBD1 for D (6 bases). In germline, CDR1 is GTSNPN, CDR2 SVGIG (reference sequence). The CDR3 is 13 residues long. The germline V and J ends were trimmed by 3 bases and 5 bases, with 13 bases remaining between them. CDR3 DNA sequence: TGTGCCTGGAGCGCAGGACAGTTTGAGACCCAGTACTTC. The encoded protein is CAWSAGQFETQYF.

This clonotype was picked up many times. CDR3: CASSLGWQGKHEQYV. In nucleotides, the CDR3 is TGTGCCAGCAGCTTGGGTTGGCAGGGGAAGCACGAGCAGTACGTC. The chain employs TRBV5-6 and TRBJ2-7; tentatively, D is TRBD1 (6 bases). In germline, CDR1 is SGHDT, CDR2 YYEEEE. The V and J ends lost 0 bases and 5 bases respectively, with 15 bases between them. CDR3 length: 15 amino acids.

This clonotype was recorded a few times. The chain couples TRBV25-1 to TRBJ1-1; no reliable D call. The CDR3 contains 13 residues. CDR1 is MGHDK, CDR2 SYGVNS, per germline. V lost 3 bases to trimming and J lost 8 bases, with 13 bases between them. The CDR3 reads CASSEAGTAEAFF. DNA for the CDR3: TGTGCCAGCAGTGAGGCGGGTACGGCAGAAGCTTTCTTT. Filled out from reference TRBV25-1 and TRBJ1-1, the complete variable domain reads EADIYQTPRYLVIGTGKKITLECSQTMGHDKMYWYQQDPGMELHLIHYSYGVNSTEKGDLSSESTVSRIRTEHFPLTLESARPSHTSQYLCASSEAGTAEAFFGQGTRLTVV.

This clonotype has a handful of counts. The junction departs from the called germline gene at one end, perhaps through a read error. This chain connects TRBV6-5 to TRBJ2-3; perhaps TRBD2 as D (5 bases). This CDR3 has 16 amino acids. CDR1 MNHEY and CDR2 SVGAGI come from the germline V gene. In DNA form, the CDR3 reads TGTGCCAGCAGTCACTCGACTGCTAGCTCCGCAGATACGCAGTATTTT. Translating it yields CASSHSTASSADTQYF.

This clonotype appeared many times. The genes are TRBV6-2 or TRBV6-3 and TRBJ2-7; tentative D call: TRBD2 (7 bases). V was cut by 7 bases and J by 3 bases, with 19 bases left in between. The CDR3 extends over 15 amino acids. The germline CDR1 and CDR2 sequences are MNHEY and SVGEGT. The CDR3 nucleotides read TGTGCCAGCACCGAAGGGAGGGGGTCTAGCTACGAGCAGTACGTC. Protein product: CASTEGRGSSYEQYV.

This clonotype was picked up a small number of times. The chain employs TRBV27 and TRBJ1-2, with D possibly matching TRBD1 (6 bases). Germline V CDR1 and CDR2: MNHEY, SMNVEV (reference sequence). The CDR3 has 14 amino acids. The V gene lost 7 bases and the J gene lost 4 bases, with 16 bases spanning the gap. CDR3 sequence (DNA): TGTGCCAGCACCCCTCATAAGGGGGGCTATGGCTACACCTTC. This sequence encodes CASTPHKGGYGYTF.

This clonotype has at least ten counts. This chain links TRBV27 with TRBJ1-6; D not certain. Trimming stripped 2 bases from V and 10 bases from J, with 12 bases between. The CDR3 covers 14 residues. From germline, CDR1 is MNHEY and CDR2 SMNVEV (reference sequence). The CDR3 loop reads CASSLRVSQSPLHF. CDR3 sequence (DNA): TGTGCCAGCAGTTTACGGGTGTCGCAATCACCCCTCCACTTT.

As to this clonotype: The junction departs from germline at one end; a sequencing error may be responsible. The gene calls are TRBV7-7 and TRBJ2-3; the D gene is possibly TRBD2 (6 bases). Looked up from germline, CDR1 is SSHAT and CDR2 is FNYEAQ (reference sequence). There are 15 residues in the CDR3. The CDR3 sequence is CASSLLATYTDTQYF. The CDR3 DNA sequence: TGTGCTAGCAGCTTACTAGCTACCTACACAGATACGCAGTATTTT. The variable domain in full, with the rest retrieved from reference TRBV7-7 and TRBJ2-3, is GAGVSQSPRYKVTKRGQDVTLRCDPISSHATLYWYQQALGQGPEFLTYFNYEAQPDKSGLPSDRFSAERPEGSISTLTIQRTEQRDSAMYRCASSLLATYTDTQYFGPGTRLTVL.

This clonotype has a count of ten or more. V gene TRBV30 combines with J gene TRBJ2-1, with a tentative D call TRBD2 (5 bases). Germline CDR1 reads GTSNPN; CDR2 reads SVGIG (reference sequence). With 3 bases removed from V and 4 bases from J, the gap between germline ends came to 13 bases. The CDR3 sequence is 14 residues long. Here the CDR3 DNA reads TGTGCCTGGAGGTGGAAGCGGAGTTACAATGAGCAGTTCTTC. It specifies CAWRWKRSYNEQFF.

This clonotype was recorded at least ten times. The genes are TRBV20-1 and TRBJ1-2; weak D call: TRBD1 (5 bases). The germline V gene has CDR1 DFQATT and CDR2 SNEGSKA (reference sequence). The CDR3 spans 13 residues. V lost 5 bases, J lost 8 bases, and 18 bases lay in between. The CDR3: CSAPSPRQSGYTF. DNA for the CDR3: TGCAGTGCTCCGAGCCCTAGACAGAGCGGCTACACCTTC.

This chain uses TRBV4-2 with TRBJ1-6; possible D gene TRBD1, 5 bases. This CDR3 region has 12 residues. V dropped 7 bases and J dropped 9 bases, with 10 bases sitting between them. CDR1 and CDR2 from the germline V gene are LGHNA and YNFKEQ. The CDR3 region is CASTTGGSPLHF. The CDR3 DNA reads TGTGCCAGCACCACGGGGGGTTCACCCCTCCACTTT.

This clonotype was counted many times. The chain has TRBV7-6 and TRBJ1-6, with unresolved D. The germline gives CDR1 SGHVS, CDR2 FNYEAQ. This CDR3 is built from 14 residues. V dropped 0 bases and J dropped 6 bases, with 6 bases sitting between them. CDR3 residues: CASSLATRNSPLHF. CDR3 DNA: TGTGCCAGCAGCTTAGCCACACGTAATTCACCCCTCCACTTT.

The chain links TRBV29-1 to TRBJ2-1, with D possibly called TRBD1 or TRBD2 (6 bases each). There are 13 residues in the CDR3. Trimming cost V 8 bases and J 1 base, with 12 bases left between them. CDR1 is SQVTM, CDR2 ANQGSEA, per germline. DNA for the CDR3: TGCAGCAGTGGGGGGCCTTCCTACAATGAGCAGTTCTTC. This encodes CSSGGPSYNEQFF.

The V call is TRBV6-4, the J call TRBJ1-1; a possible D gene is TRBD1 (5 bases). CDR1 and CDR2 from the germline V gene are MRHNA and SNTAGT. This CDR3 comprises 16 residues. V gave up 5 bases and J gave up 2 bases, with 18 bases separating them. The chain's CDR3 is CASSPRIGAANTEAFF. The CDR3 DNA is TGTGCCAGCAGTCCCCGGATCGGGGCCGCAAACACTGAAGCTTTCTTT.

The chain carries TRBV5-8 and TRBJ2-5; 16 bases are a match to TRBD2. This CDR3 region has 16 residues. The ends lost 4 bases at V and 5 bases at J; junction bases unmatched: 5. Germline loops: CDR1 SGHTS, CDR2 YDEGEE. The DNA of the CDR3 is TGTGCCAGCAGCATCGGGACTAGCGGGGGGGGCGAGACCCAGTACTTC. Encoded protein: CASSIGTSGGGETQYF.

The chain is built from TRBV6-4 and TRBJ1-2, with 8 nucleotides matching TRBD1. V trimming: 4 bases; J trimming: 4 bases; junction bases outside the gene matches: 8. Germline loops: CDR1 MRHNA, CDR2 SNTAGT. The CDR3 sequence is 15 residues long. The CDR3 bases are TGTGCCAGCAGTGTAGGGACAGGCCGAATCTATGGCTACACCTTC. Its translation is CASSVGTGRIYGYTF.

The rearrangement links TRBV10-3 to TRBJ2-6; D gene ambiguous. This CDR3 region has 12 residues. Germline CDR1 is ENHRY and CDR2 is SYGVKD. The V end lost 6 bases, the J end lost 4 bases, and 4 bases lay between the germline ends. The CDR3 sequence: CAIRSGANVLTF. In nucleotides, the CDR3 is TGTGCCATCAGGAGCGGGGCCAACGTCCTGACTTTC.

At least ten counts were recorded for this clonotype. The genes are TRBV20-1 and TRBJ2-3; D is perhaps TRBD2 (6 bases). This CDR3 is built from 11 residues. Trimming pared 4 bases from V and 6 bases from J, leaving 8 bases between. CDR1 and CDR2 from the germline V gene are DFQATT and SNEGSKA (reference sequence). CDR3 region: CSAIRGDTQYF. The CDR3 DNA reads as TGCAGTGCTATACGGGGGGATACGCAGTATTTT.

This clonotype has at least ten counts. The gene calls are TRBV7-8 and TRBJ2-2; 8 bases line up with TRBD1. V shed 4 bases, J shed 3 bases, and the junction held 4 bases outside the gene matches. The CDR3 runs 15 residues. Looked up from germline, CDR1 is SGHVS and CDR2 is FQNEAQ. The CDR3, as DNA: TGTGCCAGCAGCTACAGGGGGTTCGACACCGGGGAGCTGTTTTTT. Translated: CASSYRGFDTGELFF.

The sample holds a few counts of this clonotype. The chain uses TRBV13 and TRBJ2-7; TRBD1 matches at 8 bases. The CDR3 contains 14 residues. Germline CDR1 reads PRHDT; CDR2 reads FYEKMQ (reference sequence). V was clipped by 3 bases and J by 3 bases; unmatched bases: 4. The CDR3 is CASSLHDRGYEQYV. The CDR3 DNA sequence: TGTGCCAGCAGCTTGCATGACAGGGGCTACGAGCAGTACGTC.

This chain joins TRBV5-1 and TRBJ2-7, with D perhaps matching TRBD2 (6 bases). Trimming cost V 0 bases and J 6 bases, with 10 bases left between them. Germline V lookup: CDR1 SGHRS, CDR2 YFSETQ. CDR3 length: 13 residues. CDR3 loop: CASSLEAGREQYF. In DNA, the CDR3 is TGCGCCAGCAGCTTGGAGGCGGGGCGCGAGCAGTACTTC.

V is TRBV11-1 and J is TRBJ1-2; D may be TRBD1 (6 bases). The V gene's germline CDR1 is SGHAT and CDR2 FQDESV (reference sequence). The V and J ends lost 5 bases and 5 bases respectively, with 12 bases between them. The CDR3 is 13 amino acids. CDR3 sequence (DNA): TGTGCCAGCAGCCTCAGGGGTGGGTATGGCTACACCTTC. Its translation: CASSLRGGYGYTF.

The CDR3 sequence: CASVLGSALYGYTF. In DNA, the CDR3 is TGTGCCAGTGTTCTCGGGTCAGCCCTCTATGGCTACACCTTC. The rearrangement uses TRBV28 and TRBJ1-2; D is uncertain. Germline CDR1 is MDHEN and CDR2 is SYDVKM. The V and J ends lost 9 bases and 4 bases respectively, with 18 bases between them. The CDR3 runs 14 residues.

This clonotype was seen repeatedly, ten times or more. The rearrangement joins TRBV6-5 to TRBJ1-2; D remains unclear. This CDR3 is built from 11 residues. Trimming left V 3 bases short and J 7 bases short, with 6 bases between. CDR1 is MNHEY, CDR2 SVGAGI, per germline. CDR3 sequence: CASSYEGGYTF. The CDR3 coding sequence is TGTGCCAGCAGTTATGAGGGTGGCTACACCTTC.

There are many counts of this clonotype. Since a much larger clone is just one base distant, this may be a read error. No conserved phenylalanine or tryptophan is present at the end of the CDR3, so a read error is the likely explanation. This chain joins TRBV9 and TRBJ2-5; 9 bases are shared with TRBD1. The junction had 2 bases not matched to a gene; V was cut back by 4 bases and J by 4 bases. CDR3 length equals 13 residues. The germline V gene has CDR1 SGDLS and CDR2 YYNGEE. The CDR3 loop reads CASSRGQGETQYS. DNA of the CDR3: TGTGCCAGCAGCAGGGGACAGGGAGAGACCCAGTACTCC.

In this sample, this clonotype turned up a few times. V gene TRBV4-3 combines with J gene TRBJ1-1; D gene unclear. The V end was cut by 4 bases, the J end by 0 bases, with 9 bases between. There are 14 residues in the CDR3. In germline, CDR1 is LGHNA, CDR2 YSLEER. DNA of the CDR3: TGCGCCAGCAGCCGTCAGACAATGAACACTGAAGCTTTCTTT. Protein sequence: CASSRQTMNTEAFF.